A selection of T cell receptor beta chains follows, all from one sample in a study of cytomegalovirus exposure and HLA in healthy donors. The data were produced by immunoSEQ multiplex PCR, yet TCRdb's version contains in-frame clones alone and is incomplete. Its clone listing holds approximately 150,000 clones. Source material: PBMCs. Receptor source: a woman aged 18-35 years in good health and CMV-seronegative. Both conserved end residues are part of each CDR3. Each record gives: J gene, V gene, D gene, CDR3 DNA, CDR3 protein. A D gene is named only where the DNA matches it firmly.

>TRBJ2-7|TRBV30|TRBD2
TGTGCCTGGAGCGCGGGACTAGCGGCATACGAGCAGTACTTC
CAWSAGLAAYEQYF
>TRBJ1-5|TRBV7-9|NA
TGTGCCTCCCAGGGTTCAAGTGGTCAGCCCCAGCATTTT
CASQGSSGQPQHF
>TRBJ1-2|TRBV23-1|TRBD1
TGCGCCAGCAGTCAATATGAACAGGGGAGCCATGGCTACACCTTC
CASSQYEQGSHGYTF
>TRBJ1-5|TRBV12-5|NA
TGTGCTAGTGGTTTTATTAGTCAGCCCCAGCATTTT
CASGFISQPQHF
>TRBJ2-3|TRBV6-5|NA
TGTGCCAGCAGTTACTCACCTGCAGTAAGCACAGATACGCAGTATTTT
CASSYSPAVSTDTQYF
>TRBJ2-1|TRBV6-5|TRBD2
TGTGCCAGCAGTTGGTCGACTAGCGGAAATGAGCAGTTCTTC
CASSWSTSGNEQFF
>TRBJ2-1|TRBV9|TRBD1
TGTGCCAGCAGCGTAGGCGGGACAGGGTGGTACAATGAGCAGTTCTTC
CASSVGGTGWYNEQFF
>TRBJ2-7|TRBV7-6|NA
TGTGCCAGCAGCTTAACGGAGGGACGCTCCTACGAGCAGTACTTC
CASSLTEGRSYEQYF
>TRBJ1-2|TRBV10-3|NA
TGTGCCATCAGTGACTGGCAGGCCTCCGGAGGTAACTATGGCTACACCTTC
CAISDWQASGGNYGYTF
>TRBJ2-3|TRBV4-3|TRBD2
TGCGCCAGCAGCCGCCAAATAGGGGAGGGGCTAGGTAGCGAGACAGATACGCAGTATTTT
CASSRQIGEGLGSETDTQYF
>TRBJ1-4|TRBV9|TRBD1
TGTGCCAGCAGCGCTAACCCAGGGGGCGCGGAAAAACTGTTTTTT
CASSANPGGAEKLFF